These T cell receptor beta chains were read from a single sample in a study of blood T cell repertoires in COVID-19. Produced via immunoSEQ multiplex PCR; TCRdb's table is partial and in-frame only. The data hold about 230,000 clones, with more than 70% observed a single time. Sequencing used peripheral blood. These receptors came from a man between 35 and 55 years old with active or convalescent COVID-19. CDR3s include the opening cysteine and the closing phenylalanine or tryptophan. Fields, in order: J gene, clone size, V gene, D gene, CDR3 DNA, CDR3 protein. D genes are given only for firm matches. Size is stated for part of the rows, as once, few or many counts, or as a class when the clone is expanded.

j_call: TRBJ2-5; clone_size: -; v_call: TRBV5-6; d_call: -; cdr3_nt: TGTGCCAGCAGCTCTCAAGAGACCCAGTACTTC; cdr3_aa: CASSSQETQYF
j_call: TRBJ2-7; clone_size: -; v_call: TRBV19; d_call: -; cdr3_nt: TGTGCCAGTAGTATAAGCGCTGAATCCTACGAGCAGTACTTC; cdr3_aa: CASSISAESYEQYF
j_call: TRBJ1-5; clone_size: -; v_call: TRBV30; d_call: TRBD1; cdr3_nt: TGTGCCTGGAGCAATCCAGGGGGACATCAGCCCCAGCATTTT; cdr3_aa: CAWSNPGGHQPQHF
j_call: TRBJ1-1; clone_size: few; v_call: TRBV12-5; d_call: -; cdr3_nt: TGTGCTAGTGGTTTGACTTTCAGGCCGGATAGCACTGAAGCTTTCTTT; cdr3_aa: CASGLTFRPDSTEAFF
j_call: TRBJ2-5; clone_size: -; v_call: TRBV6-5; d_call: -; cdr3_nt: TGTGCCAGCAAAGGGGCCCAAGAGACCCAGTACTTC; cdr3_aa: CASKGAQETQYF
j_call: TRBJ1-2; clone_size: few; v_call: TRBV11-2; d_call: -; cdr3_nt: TGTGCCAGCAGCCCAGATGGGGAGGGGACTTATGGCTACACCTTC; cdr3_aa: CASSPDGEGTYGYTF
j_call: TRBJ2-1; clone_size: -; v_call: TRBV11-3; d_call: TRBD2; cdr3_nt: TGTGCCAGCAGCTTAGAGGCTAGCGGGGGCAATGAGCAGTTCTTC; cdr3_aa: CASSLEASGGNEQFF
j_call: TRBJ1-3; clone_size: -; v_call: TRBV28; d_call: -; cdr3_nt: TGTGCCAGCAGTTTTCCCCACCGAGGGGGGGGCTCTGGAAACACCATATATTTT; cdr3_aa: CASSFPHRGGGSGNTIYF
j_call: TRBJ1-1; clone_size: once; v_call: TRBV14; d_call: -; cdr3_nt: TGTGCCAGCAGCCCGAGGGGGAGGGCTGAAGCTTTCTTT; cdr3_aa: CASSPRGRAEAFF
j_call: TRBJ2-7; clone_size: -; v_call: TRBV7-3; d_call: TRBD2; cdr3_nt: TGTGCCAGCAGCTTAGGCGGGGGAGCTTACGAGCAGTACTTC; cdr3_aa: CASSLGGGAYEQYF
j_call: TRBJ1-3; clone_size: -; v_call: TRBV5-1; d_call: -; cdr3_nt: TGCGCCAGCAGCTTTGGTCGGGGCTCTGGAAACACCATATATTTT; cdr3_aa: CASSFGRGSGNTIYF
j_call: TRBJ2-2; clone_size: -; v_call: TRBV5-1; d_call: -; cdr3_nt: TGCGCCAGCAGCTTGGATGGGGCGACCGGGGAGCTGTTTTTT; cdr3_aa: CASSLDGATGELFF
j_call: TRBJ2-5; clone_size: -; v_call: TRBV19; d_call: -; cdr3_nt: TGTGCCAGTAGTATAGCCAGGGGAGAGACCCAGTACTTC; cdr3_aa: CASSIARGETQYF
j_call: TRBJ2-3; clone_size: -; v_call: TRBV12-5; d_call: -; cdr3_nt: TGTGCTAGTGGACCCCGTGGAGGGGCGCTACGGTCTCTTGATACGCAGTATTTT; cdr3_aa: CASGPRGGALRSLDTQYF
j_call: TRBJ1-1; clone_size: -; v_call: TRBV5-1; d_call: -; cdr3_nt: TGCGCCAGCAGGACAGCCTCCACTGAAGCTTTCTTT; cdr3_aa: CASRTASTEAFF
j_call: TRBJ1-3; clone_size: few; v_call: TRBV11-2; d_call: -; cdr3_nt: TGTGCCAGCAGCTTAGAGGGCCCTTACTCTGGAAACACCATATATTTT; cdr3_aa: CASSLEGPYSGNTIYF
j_call: TRBJ2-7; clone_size: -; v_call: TRBV5-1; d_call: TRBD2; cdr3_nt: TGCGCCAGCAGCCTGGAGGCTAGCGGGGGCTACGAGCAGTACTTC; cdr3_aa: CASSLEASGGYEQYF
j_call: TRBJ1-1; clone_size: -; v_call: TRBV29-1; d_call: -; cdr3_nt: TGCAGCGCTACATGGGGGCCAAACACTGAAGCTTTCTTT; cdr3_aa: CSATWGPNTEAFF
j_call: TRBJ1-3; clone_size: -; v_call: TRBV4-3; d_call: -; cdr3_nt: TGCGCCAGCAGCCCACAGGTTGTCCGGAGCTCTGGAAACACCATATATTTT; cdr3_aa: CASSPQVVRSSGNTIYF
j_call: TRBJ1-5; clone_size: few; v_call: TRBV6-5; d_call: -; cdr3_nt: TGTGCCAGCAAATATAGCAATCAGCCCCAGCATTTT; cdr3_aa: CASKYSNQPQHF
j_call: TRBJ2-1; clone_size: -; v_call: TRBV10-2; d_call: TRBD2; cdr3_nt: TGCGCCAGCAGTGGGACGGGACTAGCGGGGGGAGGTGAGCAGTTCTTC; cdr3_aa: CASSGTGLAGGGEQFF
j_call: TRBJ1-6; clone_size: -; v_call: TRBV5-1; d_call: TRBD1; cdr3_nt: TGCGCCAGCAGCTTGGCCGGGACAGGTAATTCACCCCTCCACTTT; cdr3_aa: CASSLAGTGNSPLHF
j_call: TRBJ1-5; clone_size: -; v_call: TRBV6-6; d_call: -; cdr3_nt: TGTGCCAGCAGTTACTCGGAGGGTAATCAGCCCCAGCATTTT; cdr3_aa: CASSYSEGNQPQHF
j_call: TRBJ1-2; clone_size: -; v_call: TRBV19; d_call: -; cdr3_nt: TGTGCCAGTAGTATGAGTCTCGGCTACACCTTC; cdr3_aa: CASSMSLGYTF
j_call: TRBJ2-5; clone_size: few; v_call: TRBV11-2; d_call: -; cdr3_nt: TGTGCCAGCAGCCCTTGGCAGGGGAGGGTCAAAGAGACCCAGTACTTC; cdr3_aa: CASSPWQGRVKETQYF
j_call: TRBJ1-3; clone_size: -; v_call: TRBV6-5; d_call: -; cdr3_nt: TGTGCCAGCAGTTTAACAGCTTCTGGAAACACCATATATTTT; cdr3_aa: CASSLTASGNTIYF
j_call: TRBJ1-4; clone_size: -; v_call: TRBV5-4; d_call: -; cdr3_nt: TGTGCCAGCAGCGGGGGTCAGGGGTTGGGTGAAAAACTGTTTTTT; cdr3_aa: CASSGGQGLGEKLFF
j_call: TRBJ2-1; clone_size: -; v_call: TRBV9; d_call: -; cdr3_nt: TGTGCCAGCAGCCCATCCGGGAGCTCCTACAATGAGCAGTTCTTC; cdr3_aa: CASSPSGSSYNEQFF
j_call: TRBJ2-7; clone_size: -; v_call: TRBV7-2; d_call: -; cdr3_nt: TGTGCCAGCAGCCCGGGGACACTTTTCCGTTACGAGCAGTACTTC; cdr3_aa: CASSPGTLFRYEQYF
j_call: TRBJ1-6; clone_size: -; v_call: TRBV19; d_call: TRBD1; cdr3_nt: TGTGCCACCGCAGACAGGGGCATCGATTCACCCCTCCACTTT; cdr3_aa: CATADRGIDSPLHF
j_call: TRBJ2-2; clone_size: -; v_call: TRBV11-2; d_call: TRBD1; cdr3_nt: TGTGCCAGCAGCTTCAAGACAGGGGGCTGGGGCGGGGAGCTGTTTTTT; cdr3_aa: CASSFKTGGWGGELFF
j_call: TRBJ2-6; clone_size: -; v_call: TRBV9; d_call: -; cdr3_nt: TGTGCCAGCAGCGTAGGCCGGGCTGGGGCCAACGTCCTGACTTTC; cdr3_aa: CASSVGRAGANVLTF
j_call: TRBJ1-2; clone_size: -; v_call: TRBV5-6; d_call: TRBD1; cdr3_nt: TGTGCCAGCAGCTTGGTCGGGGGACAGACCCGGTATGGCTACACCTTC; cdr3_aa: CASSLVGGQTRYGYTF
j_call: TRBJ2-5; clone_size: -; v_call: TRBV6-4; d_call: TRBD1; cdr3_nt: TGTGCCGGACCCGACAGGGAACAAGAGACCCAGTACTTC; cdr3_aa: CAGPDREQETQYF
j_call: TRBJ1-2; clone_size: -; v_call: TRBV19; d_call: -; cdr3_nt: TGTGCCTCTGGACGGGAACAACAGGGACACTATGGCTACACCTTC; cdr3_aa: CASGREQQGHYGYTF
j_call: TRBJ2-3; clone_size: -; v_call: TRBV6-4; d_call: -; cdr3_nt: TGTGCCAGCAGTGAATTTGCGTGGACACCCTCTAGCACAGATACGCAGTATTTT; cdr3_aa: CASSEFAWTPSSTDTQYF
j_call: TRBJ2-3; clone_size: once; v_call: TRBV24-1; d_call: -; cdr3_nt: TGTGCCACCAGTGATCCCAGACTAGACACAGATACGCAGTATTTT; cdr3_aa: CATSDPRLDTDTQYF
j_call: TRBJ1-2; clone_size: once; v_call: TRBV2; d_call: TRBD1; cdr3_nt: TGTGCCAGCAGTGAACAGGGGGAGAGAAATGGCTACACCTTC; cdr3_aa: CASSEQGERNGYTF
j_call: TRBJ2-1; clone_size: -; v_call: TRBV28; d_call: -; cdr3_nt: TGTGCCAGCAGTTTGCTACCCGATCAGCAGTTCTTC; cdr3_aa: CASSLLPDQQFF
j_call: TRBJ1-2; clone_size: -; v_call: TRBV7-2; d_call: -; cdr3_nt: TGTGCCAGCAGCTCCTACAGCGGTGGCTACACCTTC; cdr3_aa: CASSSYSGGYTF
j_call: TRBJ2-2; clone_size: -; v_call: TRBV5-5; d_call: TRBD1; cdr3_nt: TGTGCCAGCAGCCGCACTCAGGGGGCTACCACCGGGGAGCTGTTTTTT; cdr3_aa: CASSRTQGATTGELFF
j_call: TRBJ1-3; clone_size: -; v_call: TRBV11-2; d_call: TRBD1; cdr3_nt: TGTGCCAGCAGCGTACAGGGGGCAGCTGGAAACACCATATATTTT; cdr3_aa: CASSVQGAAGNTIYF
j_call: TRBJ2-2; clone_size: once; v_call: TRBV7-3; d_call: -; cdr3_nt: TGTGCCAGCAGCATCGACTCGACGAACACCGGGGAGCTGTTTTTT; cdr3_aa: CASSIDSTNTGELFF
j_call: TRBJ2-7; clone_size: -; v_call: TRBV5-6; d_call: TRBD1; cdr3_nt: TGTGCCAGCAGCTTGGCAGGACAGGGGGTAGTAACCTACGAGCAGTACTTC; cdr3_aa: CASSLAGQGVVTYEQYF
j_call: TRBJ2-5; clone_size: -; v_call: TRBV4-2; d_call: TRBD2; cdr3_nt: TGTGCCAGCAGCTTACAATTCCCGACTAGCGGGGGGGCCGGCGAGACCCAGTACTTC; cdr3_aa: CASSLQFPTSGGAGETQYF
j_call: TRBJ2-2; clone_size: -; v_call: TRBV3-1/TRBV3-2; d_call: -; cdr3_nt: TGTGCCAGTACCCCCGGGGTGGGGGAGCTGTTTTTT; cdr3_aa: CASTPGVGELFF
j_call: TRBJ1-4; clone_size: -; v_call: TRBV6-5; d_call: -; cdr3_nt: TGTGCCAGCCAGGTGACAGTCCTGGGGGAAAAACTGTTTTTT; cdr3_aa: CASQVTVLGEKLFF
j_call: TRBJ2-5; clone_size: -; v_call: TRBV7-9; d_call: TRBD2; cdr3_nt: TGTGCCAGCAGCCCTCTAGTCGGACTAGCGGGGGGCTGGGAGACCCAGTACTTC; cdr3_aa: CASSPLVGLAGGWETQYF
j_call: TRBJ2-1; clone_size: once; v_call: TRBV11-3; d_call: -; cdr3_nt: TGTGCCAGCAGACCTGGGCAGGGTAGCAATGAGCAGTTCTTC; cdr3_aa: CASRPGQGSNEQFF
j_call: TRBJ1-1; clone_size: -; v_call: TRBV4-2; d_call: -; cdr3_nt: TGTGCCAGCAGTCAGTCGGGGGTCGCTGAAGCTTTCTTT; cdr3_aa: CASSQSGVAEAFF
j_call: TRBJ1-2; clone_size: -; v_call: TRBV5-1; d_call: TRBD1; cdr3_nt: TGCGCCAGCAGCCCCGTGGGGACAGCTAACTATGGCTACACCTTC; cdr3_aa: CASSPVGTANYGYTF
j_call: TRBJ1-6; clone_size: -; v_call: TRBV10-2; d_call: -; cdr3_nt: TGCGCCAGCAGTGAGTCGCGTCGACAGGATAATTCACCCCTCCACTTT; cdr3_aa: CASSESRRQDNSPLHF